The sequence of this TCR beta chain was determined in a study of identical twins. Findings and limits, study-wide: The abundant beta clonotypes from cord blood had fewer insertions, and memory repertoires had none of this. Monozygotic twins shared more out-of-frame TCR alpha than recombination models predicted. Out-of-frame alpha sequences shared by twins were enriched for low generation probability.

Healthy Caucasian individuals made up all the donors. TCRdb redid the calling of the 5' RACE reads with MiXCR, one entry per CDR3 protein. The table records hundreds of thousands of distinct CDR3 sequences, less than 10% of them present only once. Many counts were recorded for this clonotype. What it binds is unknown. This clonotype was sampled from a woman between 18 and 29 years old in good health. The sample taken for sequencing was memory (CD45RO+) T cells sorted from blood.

The CDR3 reads CAWMTGAGNTIYF. CDR3 bases: TGTGCCTGGATGACAGGGGCTGGAAACACCATATATTTT. The chain carries TRBV30 and TRBJ1-3; 8 bases map to TRBD1. CDR1 is GTSNPN and CDR2 is SVGIG in the germline V gene (reference sequence). V shed 4 bases, J shed 2 bases, and the junction held 1 base outside the gene matches. CDR3 length equals 13 residues.